The rows below give T cell receptor beta chains drawn from one sample of a study of cytomegalovirus exposure and HLA in healthy donors. Measured with immunoSEQ multiplex PCR; TCRdb has only the in-frame clones, and not every one. Here the sample spans 65,000 to 70,000 clones, approximately 72% being singletons. The specimen sequenced was PBMCs. These receptor sequences come from a woman in her twenties or thirties in good health and CMV-seropositive. Each CDR3 is given with its conserved first and last residue. The order of the fields is CDR3 length, D gene, V gene, J gene, clone size, CDR3 DNA, CDR3 protein. D genes are given only for firm matches. Size is omitted from some rows. Given values are once, few, many or a class for expanded clones.

>15|TRBD2|TRBV7-3|TRBJ2-3|.
TGTGCCAGCAGCTCACTAGCGGGAGGGCTATATACGCAGTATTTT
CASSSLAGGLYTQYF
>16|.|TRBV13|TRBJ2-1|.
TGTGCCAGCAGCGTCCTTAGCGACTCCTCCTACAATGAGCAGTTCTTC
CASSVLSDSSYNEQFF
>16|TRBD2|TRBV9|TRBJ2-3|once
TGTGCCAGCAGCCTTCTAGCGGGAGCTACCACAGATACGCAGTATTTT
CASSLLAGATTDTQYF
>14|.|TRBV9|TRBJ2-2|.
TGTGCCAGCAGCGTAGCCATCAGGGGCGGGGAGCTGTTTTTT
CASSVAIRGGELFF
>14|.|TRBV7-2|TRBJ1-1|.
TGTGCCAGCAGCCTTGATGGGGGCACCACTGAAGCTTTCTTT
CASSLDGGTTEAFF
>13|.|TRBV7-9|TRBJ1-1|.
TGTGCCAGCAGCTTAGGGGGGGACACTGAAGCTTTCTTT
CASSLGGDTEAFF
>15|TRBD1|TRBV4-2|TRBJ2-3|.
TGTGCCAGCAGCCTCCGGGACAGGAGCACAGATACGCAGTATTTT
CASSLRDRSTDTQYF
>16|TRBD2|TRBV5-6|TRBJ2-7|.
TGTGCCAGCAGCCGCCTTAGAGCGGGAGGGCTCTACGAGCAGTACTTC
CASSRLRAGGLYEQYF
>14|.|TRBV18|TRBJ1-2|.
TGTGCCAGCTCCCCACGACAAGACCGCCCGGGCTACACCTTC
CASSPRQDRPGYTF
>18|.|TRBV7-9|TRBJ2-1|.
TGTGCCAGCAGCTTAGCTGTGGAGGGAGGTACGGTCTACAATGAGCAGTTCTTC
CASSLAVEGGTVYNEQFF
>12|TRBD1|TRBV28|TRBJ1-1|.
TGTGCCAGCAGGTCGGGACAGACTGAAGCTTTCTTT
CASRSGQTEAFF
>15|.|TRBV14|TRBJ2-1|.
TGTGCCAGCAGACCGGACAGGGAGGGTTCCAATGAGCAGTTCTTC
CASRPDREGSNEQFF
>14|.|TRBV28|TRBJ2-7|once
TGTGCCAGCACTCAGACAGGAACGACCTACGAGCAGTACTTC
CASTQTGTTYEQYF
>15|.|TRBV19|TRBJ2-4|.
TGTGCCAGTAGTTTTGGGGCTTTAGCCAAAAACATTCAGTACTTC
CASSFGALAKNIQYF
>18|.|TRBV28|TRBJ1-5|few
TGTGCCAGCAGCCCCCAGCAGGCGACACGGGATAGCAATCAGCCCCAGCATTTT
CASSPQQATRDSNQPQHF
>13|.|TRBV27|TRBJ1-1|.
TGTGCCAGCAGTTTAGGTAGGAACACTGAAGCTTTCTTT
CASSLGRNTEAFF
>12|.|TRBV6-5|TRBJ2-3|few
TGTGCCAGCAGCCCCTATCCGGATACGCAGTATTTT
CASSPYPDTQYF
>14|TRBD2|TRBV6-5|TRBJ2-7|.
TGTGCCAGCAGTTACATGGGTAGCGGGACCAAGCAGTACTTC
CASSYMGSGTKQYF
>15|.|TRBV30|TRBJ2-4|.
TGTGCCTGGATTGATGCCAATGAGGCCAAAAACATTCAGTACTTC
CAWIDANEAKNIQYF
>14|TRBD2|TRBV9|TRBJ2-3|.
TGTGCCAGCAGCGTAGTAGCGGGAGCAGATACGCAGTATTTT
CASSVVAGADTQYF
>16|TRBD1|TRBV7-6|TRBJ2-6|once
TGTGCCAGCAGCCGGACGAGGGGGCTAGGGGCCAACGTCCTGACTTTC
CASSRTRGLGANVLTF
>13|TRBD1|TRBV30|TRBJ2-7|.
TGTGCCTGGAGCTACGGGACAGCCTGGAAGCAGTACTTC
CAWSYGTAWKQYF
>14|TRBD1|TRBV19|TRBJ2-7|.
TGTGCCAGTAGTCTGGGACAGGGCCCCTACGAGCAGTACTTC
CASSLGQGPYEQYF
>14|TRBD1|TRBV29-1|TRBJ2-1|.
TGCAGCGTGGGAACAGGGGGGCTGTACGCTGAGCAGTTCTTC
CSVGTGGLYAEQFF
>15|.|TRBV4-3|TRBJ1-5|.
TGCGCCAGCAGCCAAGATACGACAGGAATCAGCCCCCAGCATTTT
CASSQDTTGISPQHF
>16|TRBD1|TRBV6-6|TRBJ1-5|.
TGTGCCACCCACATCCCAACCGGGACAGGGAATCAGCCCCAGCATTTT
CATHIPTGTGNQPQHF
>15|TRBD2|TRBV15|TRBJ2-3|.
TGTGCCACCAGGGCTGGCGGGAGTAGGACAGATACGCAGTATTTT
CATRAGGSRTDTQYF
>12|TRBD1|TRBV28|TRBJ1-5|once
TGTGCCAGCAGGAGACCGGGACAGGGTGAGCATTTT
CASRRPGQGEHF
>15|.|TRBV25-1|TRBJ2-1|.
TGTGCCAGCAGTGCCGACGGTGTTGGGGCGTATGAGCAGTTCTTC
CASSADGVGAYEQFF
>14|.|TRBV6-5|TRBJ2-7|.
TGTGCCAGCAGTTACACAGGTGGGGATAGCGAGCAGTACTTC
CASSYTGGDSEQYF
>14|TRBD2|TRBV6-1|TRBJ2-1|.
TGTGCCAGCAGTCCTAGCGGGAGGGGTCATGAGCAGTTCTTC
CASSPSGRGHEQFF
>13|.|TRBV7-2|TRBJ2-7|.
TGTGCCAGCAGCTTAGGGCCGGGCTACGAGCAGTACTTC
CASSLGPGYEQYF
>15|TRBD2|TRBV7-9|TRBJ2-7|many
TGTGCCAGCAGCTCAGGGACTAGCGGGAGCTACGAGCAGTACTTC
CASSSGTSGSYEQYF
>15|TRBD1|TRBV4-2|TRBJ1-1|few
TGTGCCAGCAGCCTAGGGACAGGGACTTCGACTGAAGCTTTCTTT
CASSLGTGTSTEAFF
>16|.|TRBV28|TRBJ2-6|few
TGTGCCAGCAGTCCCCCCCCAGGGCAGGGGGCCAACGTCCTGACTTTC
CASSPPPGQGANVLTF
>15|TRBD2|TRBV9|TRBJ2-1|few
TGTGCCAGCAGCGTCTTGACTAGCGGGAAGAATGAGCAGTTCTTC
CASSVLTSGKNEQFF
>17|.|TRBV7-9|TRBJ2-7|once
TGTGCCAGCAGTTCTACAACAGGGTCTGGTTCGCCCTACGAGCAGTACTTC
CASSSTTGSGSPYEQYF
>13|.|TRBV6-5|TRBJ1-1|.
TGTGCCACAGGGGAAGACAGAAACACTGAAGCTTTCTTT
CATGEDRNTEAFF
>14|.|TRBV30|TRBJ1-2|few
TGTGCCTGGATGGGGGGGGGCAGCCCCTATGGCTACACCTTC
CAWMGGGSPYGYTF
>13|TRBD1|TRBV29-1|TRBJ2-2|.
TGCAGCTTCGGACAGGGTAACACCGGGGAGCTGTTTTTT
CSFGQGNTGELFF
>13|.|TRBV28|TRBJ2-7|.
TGTGCCAGCAGTTTATTTTTAACCTACGAGCAGTACTTC
CASSLFLTYEQYF
>14|TRBD1|TRBV29-1|TRBJ2-2|.
TGCAGCGTTGGCATCGACAGGGGAAACGGGGAGCTGTTTTTT
CSVGIDRGNGELFF
>16|TRBD2|TRBV29-1|TRBJ2-3|.
TGCAGCGTGGCGGGATGGCTAGCGGGAGCGACAGATACGCAGTATTTT
CSVAGWLAGATDTQYF
>16|.|TRBV9|TRBJ2-4|.
TGTGCCAGCAGCGTAGGTGGTAGCTCGGGCAAAAACATTCAGTACTTC
CASSVGGSSGKNIQYF